The present entry profiles one T cell receptor beta chain with its context. In the study's own analysis: Amplification with reference gene primers provided the estimates of nucleated cell counts. Profiling relied on immunoSEQ multiplex PCR, and the TCRdb table lists in-frame clones only, not all of them. V and J calls and clone size are those listed in that table; D and trimming were worked out from the DNA. Here the sample spans around 480,000 clones, roughly nine tenths being singletons. This entry is derived from a study of blood T cell repertoires in COVID-19. Turning to the study itself: Spain, Italy and the United States supplied samples that represented acute and convalescent COVID-19.

This CDR3 spans 18 amino acids. V dropped 5 bases and J dropped 1; count of bases not matched to a gene: 13. Germline CDR1 is MDHEN and CDR2 is SYDVKM. Participant-reported clinical history was the basis for cohort assignment. Material: PBMCs or T cells enriched from blood (not recorded which). The receptor was derived from a woman aged 18-29 years who had recovered from COVID-19. This chain connects TRBV28 to TRBJ2-1, with 8 bases that match TRBD2. The CDR3 loop is CASSPMGSGGGSYNEQFF. CDR3 nucleotides: TGTGCCAGCAGTCCAATGGGGAGCGGGGGAGGATCCTACAATGAGCAGTTCTTC.